The 31 T cell receptor beta chains below all came from one sample that was sequenced in a study of HIV-infected patients and healthy controls. Follow-up blood was drawn about 14 weeks, roughly three months, after antiretroviral therapy began. The repertoire came from unfractionated whole blood and reflected all unsorted peripheral T cells. Reverse transcription used around 500 ng RNA and constant-region primers for alpha and beta. Alpha and beta chain libraries were made separately by chain-specific third strand synthesis with multiplexing indices. Each CDR3 protein is one row after TCRdb ran MiXCR on the 5' RACE reads. Of 10,000 to 11,000 distinct CDR3 sequences in the sample, approximately 6% were seen once. The specimen comprised blood, sampled during antiretroviral therapy. All receptors derive from an adult with HIV infection. The donor label of this sample is uncertain.

This clonotype was detected ten times or more. This chain uses TRBV19 with TRBJ2-4; possible D gene TRBD2, 5 bases. The V end lost 8 bases, the J end lost 2 bases, and 19 bases lay between the germline ends. In germline, CDR1 is LNHDA, CDR2 SQIVND (reference sequence). The CDR3 runs 16 residues. The CDR3 region has the DNA TGTGCCAGTCGTACATGGGAGAGAGGGACCAAAAACATTCAGTACTTC. Its protein is CASRTWERGTKNIQYF.

In its sample, this clonotype is medium-sized. The chain couples TRBV3-1 to TRBJ2-6, with unresolved D. Deletions cut 4 bases from V and 2 bases from J, with 12 bases between. This CDR3 spans 16 amino acids. CDR1 is LGHDT, CDR2 YNNKEL, per germline (reference sequence). This chain's CDR3 is CASSLNPATGANVLTF. For the CDR3, the DNA is TGTGCCAGCAGCCTTAACCCAGCTACTGGGGCCAACGTCCTGACTTTC.

This clonotype was seen many times. Relative to the germline gene, one junction end is altered; a read error may explain this. V usage is TRBV2 and J usage is TRBJ1-1, with D possibly matching TRBD1 (6 bases). Germline CDR1 is SNHLY and CDR2 is FYNNEI. CDR3 length: 13 residues. This chain's CDR3 is CASSEEEGTPYCF. In nucleotides, the CDR3 is TGTGCCAGCAGTGAAGAGGAAGGGACACCCTACTGTTTT.

This clonotype rates as medium-sized. V and J are TRBV5-6 and TRBJ2-3, with TRBD2 identical over 15 bases. The V segment lost 0 bases and the J segment 0 bases; nucleotides outside the gene matches: 8. The CDR3 totals 20 residues. CDR1 SGHDT and CDR2 YYEEEE come from the germline V gene. The CDR3 loop is CASSLETGTSGGISTDTQYF. As DNA, the CDR3 is TGTGCCAGCAGCTTGGAGACGGGGACTAGCGGGGGGATCAGCACAGATACGCAGTATTTT.

In this sample, this clonotype turned up many times. The chain uses TRBV6-5 and TRBJ2-2; the match to TRBD1 covers 8 bases. The CDR3 totals 15 residues. Germline lookup yields CDR1 MNHEY and CDR2 SVGAGI. J gave up 3 bases and V 6 bases, and 6 bases lay outside the gene matches. DNA for the CDR3: TGTGCCAGCAGATCGACAGGGGTCGACACCGGGGAGCTGTTTTTT. Translation gives CASRSTGVDTGELFF.

Within the sample, this clonotype is medium-sized (0.01 to 0.1%). V gene TRBV29-1 combines with J gene TRBJ2-3; 7 bases match TRBD2. The CDR3 extends over 17 amino acids. The germline V gene encodes CDR1 SQVTM and CDR2 ANQGSEA. With 4 bases clipped from V and 0 bases from J, the junction kept 13 bases outside the gene matches. The CDR3: CSVVPHPGGASTDTQYF. The DNA of the CDR3 is TGCAGCGTTGTACCTCACCCGGGGGGAGCTAGCACAGATACGCAGTATTTT.

This clonotype rates as medium-sized. The chain combines TRBV6-2 or TRBV6-3 with TRBJ1-1, with D perhaps matching TRBD1 (5 bases). CDR1 and CDR2 (germline): MNHEY, SVGEGT. The CDR3 extends over 13 amino acids. Trimming stripped 6 bases from V and 4 bases from J, with 12 bases between. The DNA of the CDR3 is TGTGCCAGCAGACGAGCCGGGGGCACTGAAGCTTTCTTT. Protein sequence: CASRRAGGTEAFF.

This clonotype was seen at least ten times. V and J are TRBV6-6 and TRBJ1-3; D unresolved. V shed 6 bases and J shed 0 bases, with 3 bases lying between them. The CDR3 extends over 12 amino acids. Germline values: CDR1 MNHNY, CDR2 SVGAGI (reference sequence). The CDR3 spells CASRVSGNTIYF. The CDR3 DNA reads TGTGCCAGCAGGGTCTCTGGAAACACCATATATTTT.

In this sample, this clonotype turned up many times. The chain joins TRBV29-1 to TRBJ1-1; TRBD1 matches 8 bases. V trimming: 2 bases; J trimming: 6 bases; junction bases outside the gene matches: 14. CDR3 size: 16 residues. The germline V gene encodes CDR1 SQVTM and CDR2 ANQGSEA. CDR3 loop: CSVELARRQGRPEAFF. CDR3 nucleotides: TGCAGCGTTGAATTGGCCCGCAGACAGGGGAGGCCTGAAGCTTTCTTT.

This clonotype has a count of ten or more. The gene calls are TRBV30 and TRBJ1-4; D may be TRBD1 (5 bases). The V end lost 2 bases, the J end lost 8 bases, and 18 bases lay between the germline ends. The CDR3 has 15 residues. CDR1 is GTSNPN and CDR2 is SVGIG in the germline V gene (reference sequence). In DNA, the CDR3 is TGTGCCTGGAGTTCCCCCAGGGCTGGGGAAGAAAAACTGTTTTTT. This gives the protein CAWSSPRAGEEKLFF.

By sample share, this clonotype is medium-sized (0.01 to 0.1%). The chain couples TRBV12-3 or TRBV12-4 to TRBJ2-2; 10 nucleotides match TRBD2. Germline trimming cut 6 bases from V and 6 bases from J; bases unmatched to any gene: 7. The CDR3 has 15 residues. CDR3 in DNA: TGTGCCAGCAGCCCTGGGACTAGCGAATCCGGGGAGCTGTTTTTT. This sequence encodes CASSPGTSESGELFF.

This clonotype was found many times. The CDR3, as DNA: TGTGCCAGTAGTGCGGGTCCGTCTAACTATGGCTACACCTTC. The encoded protein is CASSAGPSNYGYTF. The rearrangement joins TRBV19 to TRBJ1-2, with unresolved D. The length of the CDR3 is 14 residues. Trimming removed 5 bases at V and 0 bases at J, with 10 bases between. CDR1 and CDR2 (germline): LNHDA, SQIVND (reference sequence).

Judged by abundance, this clonotype is medium-sized. V is TRBV7-2 and J is TRBJ1-1; D is unclear. CDR1 and CDR2 (germline): SGHTA, FQGNSA. Trimming pared 4 bases from V and 5 bases from J, leaving 11 bases between. The CDR3 is 13 residues long. CDR3 nucleotide sequence: TGTGCCAGCAGCTCCCTTGCGGGGACTGAAGCTTTCTTT. Translating gives CASSSLAGTEAFF.

This clonotype occurred many times. The chain is built from TRBV4-2 and TRBJ1-6; a possible D gene is TRBD1 (6 bases). The CDR3 spans 17 residues. Between the trimmed V and J ends, which lost 4 bases and 7 bases, there was a span of 20 bases. CDR1 and CDR2 from the germline V gene are LGHNA and YNFKEQ. CDR3: CASSLSQGTRQNSPLHF. Written as DNA, the CDR3 is TGTGCCAGCAGCCTCTCTCAGGGGACCCGCCAAAATTCACCCCTCCACTTT.

Judged by abundance, this clonotype is medium-sized. The chain employs TRBV6-5 and TRBJ2-2, with D unclear. V lost 2 bases and J lost 6, with 4 bases in between. Germline CDR1 and CDR2: MNHEY and SVGAGI. The CDR3 totals 12 residues. DNA of the CDR3: TGTGCCAGCAGTTACAGAGCCGGGGAGCTGTTTTTT. Translating gives CASSYRAGELFF.

In its sample, this clonotype was seen many times. The chain recombines TRBV7-2 with TRBJ2-1; D unresolved. This CDR3 is built from 16 residues. The ends were cut back, 3 bases at V and 0 bases at J, with 12 bases in the middle. Per the germline V gene, CDR1 is SGHTA and CDR2 is FQGNSA. The CDR3 DNA reads as TGTGCCAGCAGCTTGATACGGGTAAGCTCCTACAATGAGCAGTTCTTC. Its translation: CASSLIRVSSYNEQFF.

This clonotype was seen many times. The chain employs TRBV4-3 and TRBJ1-2; D may be TRBD1 (5 bases). Germline V gene lookup returns CDR1 LGHNA and CDR2 YSLEER. The ends were cut back, 0 bases at V and 5 bases at J, with 19 bases in the middle. CDR3 length equals 17 residues. The CDR3 DNA reads as TGCGCCAGCAGCCAAGAGGGTTCGAGGGCAGGGTTATATGGCTACACCTTC. Translated, it gives CASSQEGSRAGLYGYTF.

This clonotype was counted ten times or more. The chain uses TRBV2 and TRBJ2-2; D gene uncertain. Looked up from germline, CDR1 is SNHLY and CDR2 is FYNNEI. Trimming stripped 0 bases from V and 1 base from J, with 3 bases between. The CDR3 is 14 amino acids. The CDR3 DNA follows: TGTGCCAGCAGTGAAGCACGGAACACCGGGGAGCTGTTTTTT. This translates into CASSEARNTGELFF.

This clonotype was seen at least ten times. The chain employs TRBV19 and TRBJ1-1; weak D call: TRBD1 (5 bases). The CDR3 is 13 residues long. CDR1 is LNHDA and CDR2 is SQIVND in the germline V gene (reference sequence). With 6 bases removed from V and 1 base from J, the gap between germline ends came to 9 bases. The CDR3 spells CASSQQANTEAFF. Here the CDR3 DNA reads TGTGCCAGTAGCCAACAGGCGAACACTGAAGCTTTCTTT.

This clonotype was counted ten times or more. V and J are TRBV19 and TRBJ1-5; possible D gene TRBD1, 6 bases. This CDR3 is built from 14 residues. Trimming cost V 8 bases and J 5 bases, with 16 bases left between them. The germline V gene has CDR1 LNHDA and CDR2 SQIVND (reference sequence). CDR3 region: CASDPTGAYQPQHF. The CDR3 DNA sequence: TGTGCCAGTGACCCGACAGGAGCTTATCAGCCCCAGCATTTT.

This clonotype is medium-sized in the sample. The chain employs TRBV11-3 and TRBJ2-3; D is unclear. The CDR3 consists of 13 residues. CDR1 is SGHNT and CDR2 is YENEEA in the germline V gene. With 5 bases removed from V and 0 bases from J, the gap between germline ends came to 6 bases. CDR3: CASSPESTDTQYF. DNA for the CDR3: TGTGCCAGCAGCCCAGAAAGCACAGATACGCAGTATTTT.

This rearrangement joins TRBV4-3 to TRBJ2-7; 7 bases fit TRBD2. In germline, CDR1 is LGHNA, CDR2 YSLEER. Germline trimming cut 1 base from V and 6 bases from J; bases unmatched to any gene: 9. The CDR3 runs to 15 residues. CDR3 amino acids: CASSQGEGLSGEQYF. DNA for the CDR3: TGCGCCAGCAGCCAAGGGGAGGGCCTTTCAGGCGAGCAGTACTTC.

This clonotype came up many times. The chain links TRBV7-2 to TRBJ2-3; D unresolved. This CDR3 has 15 residues. Per the germline V gene, CDR1 is SGHTA and CDR2 is FQGNSA. Trimming removed 4 bases from V and 1 base from J, with 12 bases in between. The CDR3 protein is CASSSASRGTDTQYF. In DNA form, the CDR3 reads TGTGCCAGCAGCTCAGCCTCACGGGGCACAGATACGCAGTATTTT.

The sample holds many counts of this clonotype. The J gene is TRBJ1-1, the V gene TRBV6-1, with unresolved D. With 4 bases removed from V and 2 bases from J, the gap between germline ends came to 17 bases. Germline CDR1 is MNHNS and CDR2 is SASEGT. The CDR3 has 16 amino acids. This chain's CDR3 is CASSAGGLRGNTEAFF. In DNA, the CDR3 is TGTGCCAGCAGTGCGGGAGGGCTGCGAGGAAACACTGAAGCTTTCTTT.

This clonotype came up many times. V and J are TRBV12-5 and TRBJ1-6; maybe TRBD1 (6 bases). V shed 0 bases and J shed 13 bases, with 22 bases lying between them. Germline V gene data show CDR1 as LGHNT and CDR2 as FRNRAP. The CDR3 covers 17 residues. CDR3 in amino acids: CASGLVLWEDSVSPLHF. In DNA form, the CDR3 reads TGTGCTAGTGGTTTGGTACTTTGGGAGGACAGCGTTTCGCCCCTCCACTTT.

This clonotype showed up many times. The CDR3 spells CASSENRGLNEKLFF. As DNA, the CDR3 is TGTGCCAGCAGCGAAAACAGGGGGCTCAATGAAAAACTGTTTTTT. The rearrangement links TRBV5-4 to TRBJ1-4, with TRBD1 identical over 9 bases. The CDR3 is made up of 15 amino acids. CDR1 is SGHNT and CDR2 is YYREEE in the germline V gene (reference sequence). The junction had 6 bases not matched to a gene; V was cut back by 4 bases and J by 5 bases.

This clonotype has at least ten counts. The chain combines TRBV6-1 with TRBJ2-3, with 11 bases fitting TRBD1. The CDR3 runs to 15 residues. The trim removed 4 bases at V and 4 bases at J, leaving 4 bases unmatched. The germline V gene has CDR1 MNHNS and CDR2 SASEGT. The CDR3 here is CASSGTGGLADTQYF. CDR3 in DNA: TGTGCCAGCAGTGGGACAGGGGGCCTGGCAGATACGCAGTATTTT.

This clonotype was counted many times. This chain connects TRBV7-9 to TRBJ1-1, with D unclear. V dropped 4 bases and J dropped 1 base, with 4 bases sitting between them. This CDR3 region has 12 residues. CDR1 and CDR2 (germline): SEHNR, FQNEAQ (reference sequence). The CDR3 sequence is CASSYTNTEAFF. In DNA form, the CDR3 reads TGTGCCAGCAGCTACACGAACACTGAAGCTTTCTTT.

At least ten counts were recorded for this clonotype. The J gene is TRBJ1-1, the V gene TRBV6-2 or TRBV6-3; D unclear. The CDR3 loop spans 11 amino acids. Between the trimmed V and J ends, which lost 4 bases and 8 bases, there was a span of 8 bases. Germline V gene sequence: CDR1 MNHEY, CDR2 SVGEGT. The CDR3 nucleotides read TGTGCCAGCAGTTCCCCGGGGGAAGCTTTCTTT. It translates to CASSSPGEAFF.

This clonotype came up many times. The CDR3 DNA sequence: TGTGCCAGCAGTACCCTCCACGGGGTCCCAGATACGCAGTATTTT. Encoded protein: CASSTLHGVPDTQYF. The V call is TRBV6-2 or TRBV6-3, the J call TRBJ2-3; perhaps TRBD2 as D (5 bases). Germline-derived CDR1 and CDR2 are MNHEY and SVGEGT. This CDR3 comprises 15 residues. The V gene lost 5 bases and the J gene lost 4 bases, with 16 bases spanning the gap.

This clonotype has a count of ten or more. The CDR3 sequence is CASSFDGSPGETQYF. The CDR3 bases are TGTGCCAGCAGCTTCGATGGGTCGCCAGGGGAGACCCAGTACTTC. This sequence joins TRBV7-2 and TRBJ2-5; tentatively, D is TRBD1 (5 bases). Trimming shortened V by 3 bases and J by 5 bases, and 16 bases separated the two germline ends. Germline V lookup: CDR1 SGHTA, CDR2 FQGNSA. This CDR3 spans 15 amino acids. Looking up the rest from reference TRBV7-2 and TRBJ2-5 gives the full variable domain: GAGVSQSPSNKVTEKGKDVELRCDPISGHTALYWYRQSLGQGLEFLIYFQGNSAPDKSGLPSDRFSAERTGGSVSTLTIQRTQQEDSAVYLCASSFDGSPGETQYFGPGTRLLVL.